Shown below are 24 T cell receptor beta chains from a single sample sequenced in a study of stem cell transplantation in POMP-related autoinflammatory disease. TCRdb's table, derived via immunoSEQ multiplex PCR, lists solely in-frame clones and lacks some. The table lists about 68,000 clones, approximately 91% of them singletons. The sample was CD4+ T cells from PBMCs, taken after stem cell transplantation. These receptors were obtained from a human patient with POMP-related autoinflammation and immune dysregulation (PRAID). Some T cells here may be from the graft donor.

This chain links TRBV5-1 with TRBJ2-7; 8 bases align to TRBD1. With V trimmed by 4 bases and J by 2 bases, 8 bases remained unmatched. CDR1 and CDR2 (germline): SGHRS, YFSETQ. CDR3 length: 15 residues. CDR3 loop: CASSRSGQVPYEQYF. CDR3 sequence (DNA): TGCGCCAGCAGCCGTTCGGGACAGGTTCCCTACGAGCAGTACTTC.

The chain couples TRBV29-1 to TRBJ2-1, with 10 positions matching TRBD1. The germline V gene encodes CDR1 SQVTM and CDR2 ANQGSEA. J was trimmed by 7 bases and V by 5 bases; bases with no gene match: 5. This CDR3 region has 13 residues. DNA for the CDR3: TGCAGCGTTTCCGGGACAGGGGCGAATGAGCAGTTCTTC. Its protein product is CSVSGTGANEQFF.

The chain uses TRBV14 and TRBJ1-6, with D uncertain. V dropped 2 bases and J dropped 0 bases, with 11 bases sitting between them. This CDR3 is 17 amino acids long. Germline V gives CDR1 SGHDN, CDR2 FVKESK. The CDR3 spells CASSQLGVSSYNSPLHF. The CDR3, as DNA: TGTGCCAGCAGCCAACTGGGAGTAAGCTCCTATAATTCACCCCTCCACTTT.

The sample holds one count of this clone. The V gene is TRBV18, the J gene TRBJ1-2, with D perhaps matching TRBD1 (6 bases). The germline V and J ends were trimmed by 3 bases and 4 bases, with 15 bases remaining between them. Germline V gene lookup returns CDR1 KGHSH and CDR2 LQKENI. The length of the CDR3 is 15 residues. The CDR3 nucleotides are TGTGCCAGCTCACCCGGGACACCTACGGGCTATGGCTACACCTTC. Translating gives CASSPGTPTGYGYTF.

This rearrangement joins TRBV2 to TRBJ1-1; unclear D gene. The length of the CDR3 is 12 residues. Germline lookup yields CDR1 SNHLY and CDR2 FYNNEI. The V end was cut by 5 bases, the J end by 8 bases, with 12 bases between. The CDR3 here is CASSPGFGEAFF. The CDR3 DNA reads TGTGCCAGCAGTCCGGGGTTTGGCGAAGCTTTCTTT.

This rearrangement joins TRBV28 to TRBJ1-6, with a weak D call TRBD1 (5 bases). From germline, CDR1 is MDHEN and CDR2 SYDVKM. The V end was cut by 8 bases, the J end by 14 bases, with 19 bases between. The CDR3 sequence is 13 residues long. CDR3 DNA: TGTGCCAGCCATCTGCAGGGTTTAGGGACCCTCCACTTT. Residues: CASHLQGLGTLHF.

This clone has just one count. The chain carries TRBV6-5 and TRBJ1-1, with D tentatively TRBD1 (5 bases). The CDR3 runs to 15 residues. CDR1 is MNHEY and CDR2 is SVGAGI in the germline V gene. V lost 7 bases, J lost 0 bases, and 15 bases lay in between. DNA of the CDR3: TGTGCCAGCACCCACGGGCAGGGATTGAACACTGAAGCTTTCTTT. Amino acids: CASTHGQGLNTEAFF.

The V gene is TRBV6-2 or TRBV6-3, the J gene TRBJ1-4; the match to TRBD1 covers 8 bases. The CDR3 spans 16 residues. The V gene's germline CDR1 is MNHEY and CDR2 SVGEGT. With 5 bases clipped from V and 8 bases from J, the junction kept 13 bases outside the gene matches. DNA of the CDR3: TGTGCCAGCAGTCTTTTAGCCGGGACAGGATACGAAAAACTGTTTTTT. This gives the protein CASSLLAGTGYEKLFF.

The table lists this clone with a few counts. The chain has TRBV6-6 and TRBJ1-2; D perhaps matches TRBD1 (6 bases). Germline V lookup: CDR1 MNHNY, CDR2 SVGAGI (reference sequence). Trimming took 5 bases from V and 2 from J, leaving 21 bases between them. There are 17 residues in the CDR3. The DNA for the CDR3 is TGTGCCAGCAGTCCAACGACAGGTTACCAATTAAACTATGGCTACACCTTC. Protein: CASSPTTGYQLNYGYTF.

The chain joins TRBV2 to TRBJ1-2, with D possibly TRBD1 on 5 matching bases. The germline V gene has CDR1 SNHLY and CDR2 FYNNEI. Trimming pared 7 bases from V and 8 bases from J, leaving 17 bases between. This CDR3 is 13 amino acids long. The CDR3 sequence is CASTLMGGDGYTF. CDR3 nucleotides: TGTGCCAGCACTCTTATGGGGGGTGACGGCTACACCTTC.

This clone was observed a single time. The DNA for the CDR3 is TGTGCCAGCAGCTTTTCCGTGTGGGGGCCGGGGTTCGATGAGCAGTTCTTC. Translation: CASSFSVWGPGFDEQFF. V and J are TRBV7-2 and TRBJ2-1, with D possibly being TRBD1 (6 bases). Germline V lookup: CDR1 SGHTA, CDR2 FQGNSA. V was trimmed by 3 bases and J by 8 bases, leaving 23 bases between them. The CDR3 sequence is 17 residues long.

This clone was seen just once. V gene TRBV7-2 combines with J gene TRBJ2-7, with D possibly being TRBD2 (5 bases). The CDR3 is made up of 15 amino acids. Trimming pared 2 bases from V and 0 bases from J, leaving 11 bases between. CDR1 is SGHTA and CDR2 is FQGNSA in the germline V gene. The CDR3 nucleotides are TGTGCCAGCAGCTTATGGGTGGGGAGCTCCTACGAGCAGTACTTC. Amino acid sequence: CASSLWVGSSYEQYF.

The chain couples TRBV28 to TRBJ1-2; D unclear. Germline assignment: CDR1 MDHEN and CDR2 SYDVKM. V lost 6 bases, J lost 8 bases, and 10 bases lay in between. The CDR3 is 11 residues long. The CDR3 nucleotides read TGTGCCAGCAGCTTCAAGATCGGCTACACCTTC. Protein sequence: CASSFKIGYTF.

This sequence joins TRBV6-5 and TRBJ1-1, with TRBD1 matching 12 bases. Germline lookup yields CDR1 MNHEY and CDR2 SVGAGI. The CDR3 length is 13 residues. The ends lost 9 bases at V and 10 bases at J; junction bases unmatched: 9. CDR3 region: CASGTGGLFGAFF. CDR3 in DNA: TGTGCCAGTGGGACAGGGGGCCTCTTTGGAGCTTTCTTT.

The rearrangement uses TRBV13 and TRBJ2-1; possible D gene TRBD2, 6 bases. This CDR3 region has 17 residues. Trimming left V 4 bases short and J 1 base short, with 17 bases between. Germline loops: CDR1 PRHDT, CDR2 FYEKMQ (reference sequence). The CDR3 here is CASSYGRGRESYNEQFF. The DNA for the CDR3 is TGTGCCAGCAGCTACGGGCGGGGCAGGGAATCCTACAATGAGCAGTTCTTC.

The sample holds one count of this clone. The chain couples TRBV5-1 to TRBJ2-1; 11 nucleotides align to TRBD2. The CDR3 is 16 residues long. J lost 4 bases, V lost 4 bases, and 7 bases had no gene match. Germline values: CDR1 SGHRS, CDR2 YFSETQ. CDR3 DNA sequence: TGCGCCAGCAGCAGGCCGGGACTAGCGGTATACAATGAGCAGTTCTTC. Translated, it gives CASSRPGLAVYNEQFF.

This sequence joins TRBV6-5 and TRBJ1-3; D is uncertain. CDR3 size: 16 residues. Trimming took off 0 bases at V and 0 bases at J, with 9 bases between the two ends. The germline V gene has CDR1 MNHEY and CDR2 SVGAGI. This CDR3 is CASSYSGPSSGNTIYF. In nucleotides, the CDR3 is TGTGCCAGCAGTTACTCCGGGCCGAGCTCTGGAAACACCATATATTTT.

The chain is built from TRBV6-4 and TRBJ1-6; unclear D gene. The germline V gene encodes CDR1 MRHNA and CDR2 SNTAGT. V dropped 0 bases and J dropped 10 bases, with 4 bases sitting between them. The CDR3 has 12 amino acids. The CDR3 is CASSDSKSPLHF. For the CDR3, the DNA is TGTGCCAGCAGTGACTCGAAATCACCCCTCCACTTT.

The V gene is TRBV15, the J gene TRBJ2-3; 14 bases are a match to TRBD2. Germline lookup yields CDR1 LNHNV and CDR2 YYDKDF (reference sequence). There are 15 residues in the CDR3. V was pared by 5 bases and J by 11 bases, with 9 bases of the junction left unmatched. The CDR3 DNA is TGTGCCACCAGCCCCCGTCGGGGGACTAGCGGGGGGCAGTATTTT. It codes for CATSPRRGTSGGQYF.

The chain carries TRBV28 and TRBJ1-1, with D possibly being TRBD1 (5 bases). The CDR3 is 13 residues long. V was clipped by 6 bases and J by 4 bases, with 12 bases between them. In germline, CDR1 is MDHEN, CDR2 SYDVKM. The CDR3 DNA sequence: TGTGCCAGCAGCCGTGCAGGGCCCACTGAAGCTTTCTTT. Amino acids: CASSRAGPTEAFF.

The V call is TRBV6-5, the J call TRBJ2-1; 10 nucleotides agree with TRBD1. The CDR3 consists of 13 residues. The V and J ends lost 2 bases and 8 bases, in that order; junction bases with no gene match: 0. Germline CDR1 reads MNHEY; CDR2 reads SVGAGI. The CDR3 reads CASSYGTGDEQFF. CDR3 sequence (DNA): TGTGCCAGCAGTTACGGGACAGGGGATGAGCAGTTCTTC.

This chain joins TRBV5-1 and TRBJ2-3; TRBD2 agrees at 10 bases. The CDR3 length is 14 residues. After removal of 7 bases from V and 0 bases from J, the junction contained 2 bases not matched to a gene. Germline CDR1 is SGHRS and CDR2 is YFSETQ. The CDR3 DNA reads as TGCGCCAGCGCGACTAGCGGGAGCACAGATACGCAGTATTTT. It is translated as CASATSGSTDTQYF.

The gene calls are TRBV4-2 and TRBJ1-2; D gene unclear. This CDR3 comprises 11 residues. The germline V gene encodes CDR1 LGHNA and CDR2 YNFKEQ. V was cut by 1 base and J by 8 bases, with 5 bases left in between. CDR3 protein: CASSQAGGYTF. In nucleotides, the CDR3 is TGTGCCAGCAGCCAAGCGGGGGGCTACACCTTC.

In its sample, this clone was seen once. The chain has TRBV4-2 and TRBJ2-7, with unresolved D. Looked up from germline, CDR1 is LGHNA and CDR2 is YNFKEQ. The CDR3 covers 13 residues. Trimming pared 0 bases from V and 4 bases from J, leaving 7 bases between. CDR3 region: CASSQDREYEQYF. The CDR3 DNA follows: TGTGCCAGCAGCCAAGATAGGGAATACGAGCAGTACTTC.